The 28 T cell receptor beta chains below were found in one sample sequenced in a study of beta chain features in type 1 diabetes. Every bit of the isolated RNA underwent reverse transcription, so sequencing read expressed TCRB transcripts. TCRdb's copy holds only in-frame clones and misses some; the assay was immunoSEQ multiplex PCR. Found here are around 170,000 clones, less than 9.5% of them singletons; the top ten hold 2% to 3%. Sequencing was performed on central memory CD4+ T cells from blood. All receptors come from a woman aged 18-29 years in good health.

In this sample, this clone turned up a few times. This chain links TRBV7-2 with TRBJ1-2; D uncertain. Trimming shortened V by 2 bases and J by 5 bases, and 9 bases separated the two germline ends. Germline lookup yields CDR1 SGHTA and CDR2 FQGNSA. The CDR3 has 13 amino acids. The CDR3 reads CASSLPGGYGYTF. The CDR3 coding sequence is TGTGCCAGCAGCTTACCCGGAGGGTATGGCTACACCTTC. The variable domain in full, with the rest retrieved from reference TRBV7-2 and TRBJ1-2, is GAGVSQSPSNKVTEKGKDVELRCDPISGHTALYWYRQSLGQGLEFLIYFQGNSAPDKSGLPSDRFSAERTGGSVSTLTIQRTQQEDSAVYLCASSLPGGYGYTFGSGTRLTVV.

This clone was counted only a few times. The chain joins TRBV6-6 to TRBJ2-7; D unclear. The CDR3 has 13 residues. V gave up 0 bases and J gave up 3 bases, with 6 bases separating them. The V gene's germline CDR1 is MNHNY and CDR2 SVGAGI (reference sequence). CDR3 residues: CASSYSFGYEQYF. CDR3 DNA sequence: TGTGCCAGCAGTTACTCGTTCGGCTACGAGCAGTACTTC.

V is TRBV10-3 and J is TRBJ2-7; weak D call: TRBD2 (5 bases). With 1 base removed from V and 9 bases from J, the gap between germline ends came to 10 bases. Germline V lookup: CDR1 ENHRY, CDR2 SYGVKD. The CDR3 has 12 residues. CDR3: CAISEWENGQYF. Here the CDR3 DNA reads TGTGCCATCAGTGAGTGGGAGAACGGGCAGTACTTC.

In regard to this clone: The germline gene is not matched at one end of the junction; a read error may be the cause. The rearrangement links TRBV6-1 to TRBJ2-1; possibly TRBD2 for D (6 bases). The germline CDR1 and CDR2 sequences are MNHNS and SASEGT. This CDR3 region has 14 residues. The CDR3 loop reads CASRTGTSFNEQFF. The CDR3 nucleotides are TGTGCCAGCAGAACCGGGACTTCCTTCAATGAGCAGTTCTTC.

V gene TRBV19 combines with J gene TRBJ1-2; D remains ambiguous. CDR3 length: 12 residues. The V and J ends lost 6 bases and 1 base respectively, with 6 bases between them. In germline, CDR1 is LNHDA, CDR2 SQIVND (reference sequence). CDR3 protein: CASSGVNYGYTF. CDR3 nucleotide sequence: TGTGCCAGTAGCGGAGTTAACTATGGCTACACCTTC.

The rearrangement links TRBV5-4 to TRBJ2-6, with TRBD1 matching 7 bases. Germline CDR1 and CDR2: SGHNT and YYREEE (reference sequence). This CDR3 has 15 amino acids. After removal of 4 bases from V and 4 bases from J, the junction contained 5 bases not matched to a gene. CDR3 nucleotides: TGTGCCAGCAGCGCAGGGGGAGCAGGGGCCAACGTCCTGACTTTC. Amino acid sequence: CASSAGGAGANVLTF.

This clone was observed a handful of times. The genes are TRBV29-1 and TRBJ2-5; 7 bases are shared with TRBD1. Germline V gene data show CDR1 as SQVTM and CDR2 as ANQGSEA. Trimming at V came to 7 bases and at J to 1 base, leaving 12 bases not matched to a gene. This CDR3 has 15 amino acids. The CDR3 here is CSAQGTETLQETQYF. The CDR3 coding sequence is TGCAGCGCCCAAGGGACAGAAACCCTCCAAGAGACCCAGTACTTC.

The chain is built from TRBV5-4 and TRBJ2-1; TRBD2 matches 13 bases. After removal of 4 bases from V and 6 bases from J, the junction contained 7 bases not matched to a gene. The germline V gene has CDR1 SGHNT and CDR2 YYREEE (reference sequence). The CDR3 is 16 amino acids. DNA of the CDR3: TGTGCCAGCAGCCATAAACTAGCGGGAGGGCCCAATGAGCAGTTCTTC. This translates into CASSHKLAGGPNEQFF. Variable domain in full (rest from reference TRBV5-4 and TRBJ2-1): ETGVTQSPTHLIKTRGQQVTLRCSSQSGHNTVSWYQQALGQGPQFIFQYYREEENGRGNFPPRFSGLQFPNYSSELNVNALELDDSALYLCASSHKLAGGPNEQFFGPGTRLTVL.

The chain combines TRBV19 with TRBJ2-3; D not resolved. The germline V gene encodes CDR1 LNHDA and CDR2 SQIVND (reference sequence). The CDR3 is made up of 13 amino acids. V gave up 4 bases and J gave up 2 bases, with 7 bases separating them. As DNA, the CDR3 is TGTGCCAGTAGTAACGGTAACACAGATACGCAGTATTTT. Translating it yields CASSNGNTDTQYF.

This clone was picked up a small number of times. The chain uses TRBV5-1 and TRBJ2-3, with TRBD2 matching 7 bases. J lost 6 bases, V lost 4 bases, and 14 bases had no gene match. Germline CDR1 SGHRS, CDR2 YFSETQ. The CDR3 runs to 16 residues. The CDR3 spells CASSPGGGTQGDTQYF. DNA for the CDR3: TGCGCCAGCAGCCCGGGGGGTGGAACTCAAGGGGATACGCAGTATTTT.

Only a few counts were recorded for this clone. CDR3 residues: CASSLAGTGLLAGSYEQYF. In nucleotides, the CDR3 is TGTGCCAGCAGCTTGGCCGGGACAGGGCTCCTAGCGGGCTCCTACGAGCAGTACTTC. The chain combines TRBV5-4 with TRBJ2-7, with D maybe TRBD1 (9 bases). Trimming removed 0 bases at V and 0 bases at J, with 22 bases between. The CDR3 loop spans 19 amino acids. CDR1 is SGHNT and CDR2 is YYREEE in the germline V gene (reference sequence).

There are a few counts of this clone. The gene calls are TRBV7-6 and TRBJ2-2; TRBD1 matches 11 bases. The trim removed 5 bases at V and 4 bases at J, leaving 9 bases unmatched. The CDR3 has 17 amino acids. Germline V lookup: CDR1 SGHVS, CDR2 FNYEAQ. The DNA for the CDR3 is TGTGCCAGCAGCCATCCTCCCGGGACAGGGGGCACCGGGGAGCTGTTTTTT. Protein sequence: CASSHPPGTGGTGELFF.

The rearrangement links TRBV13 to TRBJ2-3; D remains unclear. The CDR3 spans 15 residues. CDR1 is PRHDT and CDR2 is FYEKMQ in the germline V gene (reference sequence). Trimming removed 1 base from V and 2 bases from J, with 10 bases in between. The CDR3 sequence: CASSLDNPLTDTQYF. DNA of the CDR3: TGTGCCAGCAGCTTAGACAACCCCCTCACAGATACGCAGTATTTT.

This clone was observed a handful of times. The V and J genes are TRBV2 and TRBJ1-1; no reliable D call. Germline lookup yields CDR1 SNHLY and CDR2 FYNNEI. V shed 4 bases and J shed 3 bases, with 12 bases lying between them. This CDR3 is built from 14 residues. The CDR3 nucleotides are TGTGCCAGCAGTGTCCCCGGGTCGGACACTGAAGCTTTCTTT. It encodes CASSVPGSDTEAFF. Supplemented by reference TRBV2 and TRBJ1-1, the full variable domain reads EPEVTQTPSHQVTQMGQEVILRCVPISNHLYFYWYRQILGQKVEFLVSFYNNEISEKSEIFDDQFSVERPDGSNFTLKIRSTKLEDSAMYFCASSVPGSDTEAFFGQGTRLTVV.

The chain has TRBV5-4 and TRBJ2-5, with 7 bases aligning to TRBD2. V was clipped by 2 bases and J by 4 bases; unmatched bases: 8. Germline values: CDR1 SGHNT, CDR2 YYREEE (reference sequence). The CDR3 sequence is 15 residues long. The CDR3 reads CASSFSGTGGETQYF. The CDR3 nucleotides are TGTGCCAGCAGCTTCTCCGGGACGGGGGGAGAGACCCAGTACTTC. The whole variable domain, filled in from reference TRBV5-4 and TRBJ2-5, reads ETGVTQSPTHLIKTRGQQVTLRCSSQSGHNTVSWYQQALGQGPQFIFQYYREEENGRGNFPPRFSGLQFPNYSSELNVNALELDDSALYLCASSFSGTGGETQYFGPGTRLLVL.

This clone was found a few times. The rearrangement links TRBV30 to TRBJ1-3; possible D gene TRBD1, 5 bases. V shed 2 bases and J shed 0 bases, with 11 bases lying between them. This CDR3 contains 15 residues. Germline V gene data show CDR1 as GTSNPN and CDR2 as SVGIG (reference sequence). CDR3 in amino acids: CAWSLGQDSGNTIYF. As DNA, the CDR3 is TGTGCCTGGAGTCTGGGGCAGGACTCTGGAAACACCATATATTTT.

This clone was recorded a few times. The J gene is TRBJ1-3, the V gene TRBV7-6; D perhaps matches TRBD1 (6 bases). The length of the CDR3 is 13 residues. Germline assignment: CDR1 SGHVS and CDR2 FNYEAQ. The ends were cut back, 3 bases at V and 10 bases at J, with 13 bases in the middle. The CDR3 bases are TGTGCCAGCAGCTTCTCGACAGGTGGAACCATATATTTT. Protein: CASSFSTGGTIYF.

The rearrangement links TRBV19 to TRBJ2-5, with TRBD1 matching 7 bases. J lost 2 bases, V lost 4 bases, and 4 bases had no gene match. The CDR3 is made up of 14 amino acids. The germline gives CDR1 LNHDA, CDR2 SQIVND (reference sequence). For the CDR3, the DNA is TGTGCCAGTAGTAATCCGGGACAGCAAGAGACCCAGTACTTC. This codes for CASSNPGQQETQYF.

V usage is TRBV7-9 and J usage is TRBJ1-2, with 10 bases matching TRBD1. Germline V gene lookup returns CDR1 SEHNR and CDR2 FQNEAQ (reference sequence). This CDR3 spans 13 amino acids. With V trimmed by 6 bases and J by 8 bases, 6 bases remained unmatched. CDR3: CASSSDRGQGYTF. In DNA, the CDR3 is TGTGCCAGCAGTTCCGACAGGGGGCAGGGCTACACCTTC.

This clone showed up just a few times. The chain uses TRBV13 and TRBJ2-1, with 10 bases fitting TRBD2. CDR1 is PRHDT and CDR2 is FYEKMQ in the germline V gene (reference sequence). Trimming at V came to 5 bases and at J to 4 bases, leaving 11 bases not matched to a gene. The CDR3 covers 17 residues. The CDR3: CASSARGRTSGYNEQFF. The CDR3 DNA is TGTGCCAGCAGCGCACGGGGCAGGACTAGCGGATACAATGAGCAGTTCTTC.

This sequence joins TRBV27 and TRBJ2-3; no clear D gene. V lost 1 base to trimming and J lost 4 bases, with 12 bases between them. CDR1 and CDR2 (germline): MNHEY, SMNVEV (reference sequence). CDR3 length: 15 residues. CDR3 sequence reads: CASSLFSVVSDTQYF. CDR3 bases: TGTGCCAGCAGTTTATTCTCCGTTGTGTCAGATACGCAGTATTTT.

Many counts were recorded for this clone. In DNA, the CDR3 is TGTGCCAGCAGTTTAACGGCGGGACTCTCCTACAATGAGCAGTTCTTC. This codes for CASSLTAGLSYNEQFF. V and J are TRBV27 and TRBJ2-1; D possibly corresponds to TRBD2 (6 bases). V shed 2 bases and J shed 0 bases, with 11 bases lying between them. The germline CDR1 and CDR2 sequences are MNHEY and SMNVEV (reference sequence). CDR3 length: 16 residues.

This clone was picked up a small number of times. The rearrangement joins TRBV19 to TRBJ1-5; D perhaps matches TRBD1 (5 bases). With 7 bases removed from V and 2 bases from J, the gap between germline ends came to 12 bases. The CDR3 has 14 residues. Germline V lookup: CDR1 LNHDA, CDR2 SQIVND (reference sequence). The CDR3: CASTQRGGNQPQHF. The CDR3 DNA reads as TGTGCCAGTACCCAAAGGGGCGGCAATCAGCCCCAGCATTTT. Complete variable domain (other parts from reference TRBV19 and TRBJ1-5): DGGITQSPKYLFRKEGQNVTLSCEQNLNHDAMYWYRQDPGQGLRLIYYSQIVNDFQKGDIAEGYSVSREKKESFPLTVTSAQKNPTAFYLCASTQRGGNQPQHFGDGTRLSIL.

V gene TRBV28 combines with J gene TRBJ1-2, with 10 positions matching TRBD1. The CDR3 length is 16 residues. J was trimmed by 6 bases and V by 5 bases; bases with no gene match: 12. The germline CDR1 and CDR2 sequences are MDHEN and SYDVKM. The CDR3 is CASSTPGQGKEDGYTF. The CDR3 DNA reads as TGTGCCAGCAGTACCCCGGGACAGGGGAAGGAGGATGGCTACACCTTC.

This clone has ten or more counts. The sample carries other DNA sequences with the same CDR3. The chain joins TRBV2 to TRBJ1-2, with D maybe TRBD1 (6 bases). CDR3 length equals 11 residues. Germline CDR1 is SNHLY and CDR2 is FYNNEI. The V end lost 7 bases, the J end lost 6 bases, and 9 bases lay between the germline ends. CDR3 sequence reads: CASTRQDGYTF. CDR3 coding DNA: TGTGCCAGCACCCGACAGGATGGCTACACCTTC.

CDR3 in amino acids: CASSQDPGTEAFF. As DNA, the CDR3 is TGCGCCAGCAGCCAAGACCCGGGAACTGAAGCTTTCTTT. The chain uses TRBV4-3 and TRBJ1-1, with D unclear. V gave up 0 bases and J gave up 5 bases, with 7 bases separating them. The CDR3 contains 13 residues. Germline V gene data show CDR1 as LGHNA and CDR2 as YSLEER.

This clone has a handful of counts. The chain employs TRBV12-5 and TRBJ2-5; 11 nucleotides match TRBD2. CDR3 size: 15 residues. The J segment lost 3 bases and the V segment lost 5 bases, leaving 5 bases of the junction unmatched. Germline V gene data show CDR1 as LGHNT and CDR2 as FRNRAP. CDR3 nucleotides: TGTGCTAGTGGTCGCCCGACTAGCGGGGAAGAGACCCAGTACTTC. It codes for CASGRPTSGEETQYF. Filled out from reference TRBV12-5 and TRBJ2-5, the complete variable domain reads DARVTQTPRHKVTEMGQEVTMRCQPILGHNTVFWYRQTMMQGLELLAYFRNRAPLDDSGMPKDRFSAEMPDATLATLKIQPSEPRDSAVYFCASGRPTSGEETQYFGPGTRLLVL.

The CDR3 protein is CASSSLGSSGNTIYF. The CDR3 region has the DNA TGTGCCAGCAGCTCCCTAGGAAGCTCTGGAAACACCATATATTTT. This chain joins TRBV7-2 and TRBJ1-3, with unresolved D. V lost 4 bases and J lost 0, with 10 bases in between. The CDR3 consists of 15 residues. CDR1 is SGHTA and CDR2 is FQGNSA in the germline V gene.